The T cell receptor beta chain under discussion was sequenced for a study of T cell responses to AZD1222 COVID-19 vaccine (dated by TCRdb to about 2021). About the study as a whole: Because spike-specific TCR depth and breadth did not differ between the two schedules, AZD1222 recipients who got a second dose at roughly 4 weeks were pooled with those who got a second dose at roughly 12 weeks. A total of around 240 trial participants underwent TCR sequencing, of whom some 210 received two doses of AZD1222 and around 25 received two doses of the MenACWY control vaccine. Trial participants were enrolled into age subgroups of 18-55, 56-69 and 70-plus years, which contained around 140, 26 and 57 TCR-sequenced participants, respectively. Study-level results and caveats: Conclusions about previously exposed vaccinees are limited, since just 6 or 7 AZD1222 recipients were seropositive for SARS-CoV-2 at baseline. Spike-specific TCR breadth and depth rose significantly after two AZD1222 doses compared with day 0 and with MenACWY recipients. The vaccine-associated CD4 TCRs covered the entire spike protein, and the dominant responses fell in regions 160-218 and 743-854. Because no day 14 peak-response samples were available, the repertoires could be characterized only after the peak T cell response. Reportedly, close to half of the unique spike-specific TCRs recognized epitopes lying outside the regions that are mutated in the B.1.351 and B.1.1.7 variants. In the small 56-69-year group, the increase in depth fell short of significance, most likely because of low power. Participants were mostly white British, with more females than males. The authors suggested clonal diversity may have been underestimated.

From the germline V gene, CDR1 is SGHDN and CDR2 is FVKESK. The trim is 4 bases for V and 6 bases for J, with a gap of 15 bases between the germline ends. Counted from cysteine to phenylalanine, this CDR3 has 14 amino acids. Only the CDR3 DNA is retained, 42 bases long and in frame from the first base. In light of the paper, this sample's time point label describes: baseline before first vaccination. The vaccinee samples were drawn from two UK trials, COV001 and COV002, one of which was a single-blind randomized controlled phase 2/3 trial testing AZD1222 (ChAdOx1 nCoV-19) in healthy adults. For TCRbeta chain sequencing, PBMC samples were collected from trial participants at day 0 and at day 28 after the second dose. This clone was observed a single time. The antigen it recognizes is unknown. No clone much larger than this one lies a single base away; base qualities are absent. The CDR3 regions of human TCRbeta chains were analyzed by immunosequencing. In the original analysis: TCRs in the repertoires were compared against a reference library of SARS-CoV-2-specific TCRs that had been generated with the MIRA antigen-specificity platform. Breadth was defined as the fraction of unique TCRs that were SARS-CoV-2-associated. Depth was defined as the fraction of total T cells that were SARS-CoV-2-associated. Using the MIRA data, each spike-specific TCR was mapped to the spike region that the TCR reacts to and placed in a CD4 or CD8 class. Log10-transformed breadth and depth values were compared by one-way ANOVA with Sidak's multiple comparisons tests. TCRdb stores this immuneACCESS table with in-frame sequences only. Part of the clones is absent; in the studies checked, under half of the shortfall reflects unresolved V genes, and no reason is known for the rest. Clone size and V and J calls were adopted from that table, with D and trimming inferred from the DNA. For this sample the table gives 150,000 to 200,000 clones, of which around 94% were detected only once. The leading ten clones occupy about 10% of the sample.

The rearranged segments are TRBV14 and TRBJ1-1; the D segment could be TRBD1, given 6 matching bases. Sequencing was performed on peripheral blood, taken on day 0 of AZD1222 vaccination. This clonotype was sampled from an adult in good health. The CDR3 corresponds to CASSPTGLTPEAFF. The nucleotide sequence reads TGTGCCAGCAGCCCTACAGGGTTGACGCCTGAAGCTTTCTTT.